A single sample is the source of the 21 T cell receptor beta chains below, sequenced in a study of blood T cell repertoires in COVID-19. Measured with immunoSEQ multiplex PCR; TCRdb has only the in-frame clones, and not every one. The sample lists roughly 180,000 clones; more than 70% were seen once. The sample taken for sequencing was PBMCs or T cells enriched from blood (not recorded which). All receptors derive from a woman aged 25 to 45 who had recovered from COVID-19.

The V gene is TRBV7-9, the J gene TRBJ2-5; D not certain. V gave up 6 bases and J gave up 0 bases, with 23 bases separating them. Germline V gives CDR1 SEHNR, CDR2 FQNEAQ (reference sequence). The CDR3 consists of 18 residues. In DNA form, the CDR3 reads TGTGCCAGCAGTCCCACTTCGCCTGTCCTAAATTACCAAGAGACCCAGTACTTC. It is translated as CASSPTSPVLNYQETQYF.

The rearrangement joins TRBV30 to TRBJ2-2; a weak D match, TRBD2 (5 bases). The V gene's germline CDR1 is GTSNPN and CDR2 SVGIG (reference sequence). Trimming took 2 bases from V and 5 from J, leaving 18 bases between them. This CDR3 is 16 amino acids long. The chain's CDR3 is CAWSSYKGVGTGELFF. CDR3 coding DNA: TGTGCCTGGAGTTCATATAAGGGAGTTGGGACCGGGGAGCTGTTTTTT. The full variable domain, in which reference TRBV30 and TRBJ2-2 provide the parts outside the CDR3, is SQTIHQWPATLVQPVGSPLSLECTVEGTSNPNLYWYRQAAGRGLQLLFYSVGIGQISSEVPQNLSASRPQDRQFILSSKKLLLSDSGFYLCAWSSYKGVGTGELFFGEGSRLTVL.

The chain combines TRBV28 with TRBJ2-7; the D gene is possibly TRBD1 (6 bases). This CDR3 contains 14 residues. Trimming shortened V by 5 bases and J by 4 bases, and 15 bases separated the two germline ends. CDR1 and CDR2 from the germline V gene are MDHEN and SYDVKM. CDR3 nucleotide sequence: TGTGCCAGCAGTCCCGGGGACACTAGGTACGAGCAGTACTTC. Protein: CASSPGDTRYEQYF.

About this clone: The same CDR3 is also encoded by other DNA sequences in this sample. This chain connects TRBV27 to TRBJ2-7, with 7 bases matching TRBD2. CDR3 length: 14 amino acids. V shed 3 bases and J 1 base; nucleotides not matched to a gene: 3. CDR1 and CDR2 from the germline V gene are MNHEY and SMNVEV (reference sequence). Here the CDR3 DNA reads TGTGCCAGCAGTTTTACCGGGGGGTCCTACGAGCAGTACTTC. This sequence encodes CASSFTGGSYEQYF.

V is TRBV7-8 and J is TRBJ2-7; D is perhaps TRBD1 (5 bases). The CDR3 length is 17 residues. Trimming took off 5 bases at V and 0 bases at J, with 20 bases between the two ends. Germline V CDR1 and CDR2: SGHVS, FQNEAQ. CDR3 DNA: TGTGCCAGCAGCGATCCGGAGCAGGGCCTTGTCTCCTACGAGCAGTACTTC. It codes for CASSDPEQGLVSYEQYF.

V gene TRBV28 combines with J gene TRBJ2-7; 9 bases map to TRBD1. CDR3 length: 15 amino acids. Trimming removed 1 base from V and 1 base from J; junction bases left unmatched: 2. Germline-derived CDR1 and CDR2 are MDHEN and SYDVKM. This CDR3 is CASSLSGTGSYEQYF. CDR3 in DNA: TGTGCCAGCAGTTTATCCGGGACAGGGTCCTACGAGCAGTACTTC.

CDR3 loop: CASSDQGGYTF. The CDR3 DNA reads TGTGCCAGCAGTGACCAGGGAGGCTACACCTTC. The chain joins TRBV2 to TRBJ1-2; D might be TRBD1 (5 bases). V was clipped by 3 bases and J by 8 bases, with 7 bases between them. Germline CDR1 is SNHLY and CDR2 is FYNNEI. This CDR3 spans 11 amino acids.

In DNA, the CDR3 is TGTGCCACTCAAGGGGCGGCTGGTTGGGGCTACACCTTC. It specifies CATQGAAGWGYTF. This rearrangement joins TRBV25-1 to TRBJ1-2, with a weak D call TRBD1 (5 bases). Germline loops: CDR1 MGHDK, CDR2 SYGVNS. Between the trimmed V and J ends, which lost 10 bases and 8 bases, there was a span of 20 bases. The CDR3 runs 13 residues.

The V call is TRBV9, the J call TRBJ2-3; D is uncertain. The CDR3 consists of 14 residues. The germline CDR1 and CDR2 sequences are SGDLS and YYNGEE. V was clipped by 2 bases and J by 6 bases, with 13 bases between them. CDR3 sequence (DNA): TGTGCCAGCAGCGTTCGGGTGTCCTGGGATACGCAGTATTTT. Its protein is CASSVRVSWDTQYF.

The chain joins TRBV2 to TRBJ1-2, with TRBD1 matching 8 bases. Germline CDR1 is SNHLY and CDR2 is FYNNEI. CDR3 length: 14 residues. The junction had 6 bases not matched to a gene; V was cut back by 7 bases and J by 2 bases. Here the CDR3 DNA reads TGTGCCAGCATGGGGACAGGTGTCAACTATGGCTACACCTTC. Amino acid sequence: CASMGTGVNYGYTF.

Here the CDR3 reads CASRDSRNTIYF. In DNA form, the CDR3 reads TGTGCCAGCAGAGACTCCCGAAACACCATATATTTT. The V call is TRBV3-1 (or the pseudogene TRBV3-2), the J call TRBJ1-3; no clear D gene. The germline V and J ends were trimmed by 6 bases and 5 bases, with 8 bases remaining between them. Germline V gene data show CDR1 as LGHDT and CDR2 as YNNKEL (reference sequence). CDR3 length: 12 amino acids.

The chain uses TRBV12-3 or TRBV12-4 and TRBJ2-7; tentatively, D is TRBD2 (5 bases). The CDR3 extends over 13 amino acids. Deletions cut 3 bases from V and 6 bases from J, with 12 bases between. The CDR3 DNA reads TGTGCCAGCAGTTTGGGCCTAGCTAGCGAGCAGTACTTC. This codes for CASSLGLASEQYF.

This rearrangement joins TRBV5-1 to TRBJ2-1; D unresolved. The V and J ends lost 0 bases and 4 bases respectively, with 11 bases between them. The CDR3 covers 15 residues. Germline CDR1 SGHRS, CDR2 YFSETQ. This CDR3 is CASSLASAGYNEQFF. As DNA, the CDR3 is TGCGCCAGCAGCTTGGCCTCGGCCGGGTACAATGAGCAGTTCTTC.

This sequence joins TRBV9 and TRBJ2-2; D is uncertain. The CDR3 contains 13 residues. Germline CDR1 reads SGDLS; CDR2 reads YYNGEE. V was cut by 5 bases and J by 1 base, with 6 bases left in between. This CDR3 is CASRAQNTGELFF. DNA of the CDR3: TGTGCCAGCAGAGCTCAGAACACCGGGGAGCTGTTTTTT.

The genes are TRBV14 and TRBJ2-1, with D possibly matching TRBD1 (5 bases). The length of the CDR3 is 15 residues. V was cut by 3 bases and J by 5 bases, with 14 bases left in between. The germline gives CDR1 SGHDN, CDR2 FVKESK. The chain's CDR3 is CASSHNTGFHNEQFF. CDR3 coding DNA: TGTGCCAGCAGCCATAATACAGGTTTTCACAATGAGCAGTTCTTC.

The CDR3 sequence is CASSYGLTENTEAFF. In DNA form, the CDR3 reads TGTGCCAGCAGTTACGGACTCACAGAGAACACTGAAGCTTTCTTT. The V gene is TRBV6-5, the J gene TRBJ1-1; D is uncertain. This CDR3 has 15 amino acids. Germline V gives CDR1 MNHEY, CDR2 SVGAGI. Deletions cut 2 bases from V and 1 base from J, with 11 bases between.

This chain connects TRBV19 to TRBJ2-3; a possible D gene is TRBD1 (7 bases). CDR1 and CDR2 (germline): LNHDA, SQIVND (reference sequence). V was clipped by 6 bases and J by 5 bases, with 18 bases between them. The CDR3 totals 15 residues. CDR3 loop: CASSHGTQGEDTQYF. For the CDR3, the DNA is TGTGCCAGTAGCCACGGGACTCAGGGGGAAGATACGCAGTATTTT.

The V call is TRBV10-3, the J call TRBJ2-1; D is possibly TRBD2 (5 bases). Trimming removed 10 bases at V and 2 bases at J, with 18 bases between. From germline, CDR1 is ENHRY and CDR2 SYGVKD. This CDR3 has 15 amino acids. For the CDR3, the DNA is TGTGCCACCCTTGCGGAGGTCAACCCCTACAATGAGCAGTTCTTC. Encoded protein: CATLAEVNPYNEQFF.

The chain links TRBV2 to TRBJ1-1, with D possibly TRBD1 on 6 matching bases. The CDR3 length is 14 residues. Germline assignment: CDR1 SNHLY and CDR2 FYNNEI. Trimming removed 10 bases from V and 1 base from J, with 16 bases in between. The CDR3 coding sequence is TGTGCCACCCAACGCATAGGGGGGAACACTGAAGCTTTCTTT. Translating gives CATQRIGGNTEAFF. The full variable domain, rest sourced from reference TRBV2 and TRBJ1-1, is EPEVTQTPSHQVTQMGQEVILRCVPISNHLYFYWYRQILGQKVEFLVSFYNNEISEKSEIFDDQFSVERPDGSNFTLKIRSTKLEDSAMYFCATQRIGGNTEAFFGQGTRLTVV.

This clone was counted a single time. The CDR3 loop is CASSLSGTSDEQYF. The CDR3 coding sequence is TGCGCCAGCAGCTTATCCGGGACTAGCGACGAGCAGTACTTC. This chain links TRBV5-1 with TRBJ2-7; 10 nucleotides match TRBD2. Germline-derived CDR1 and CDR2 are SGHRS and YFSETQ. V gave up 2 bases and J gave up 5 bases; unmatched junction bases: 4. The CDR3 runs 14 residues. Combining the CDR3 with reference TRBV5-1 and TRBJ2-7 gives the whole variable domain KAGVTQTPRYLIKTRGQQVTLSCSPISGHRSVSWYQQTPGQGLQFLFEYFSETQRNKGNFPGRFSGRQFSNSRSEMNVSTLELGDSALYLCASSLSGTSDEQYFGPGTRLTVT.

CDR3 amino acids: CASSVETSGTGELFF. The CDR3 bases are TGTGCCAGCAGCGTGGAGACTAGCGGGACCGGGGAGCTGTTTTTT. The chain employs TRBV9 and TRBJ2-2; TRBD2 agrees at 10 bases. The germline V gene encodes CDR1 SGDLS and CDR2 YYNGEE. V was pared by 2 bases and J by 5 bases, with 3 bases of the junction left unmatched. The CDR3 length is 15 residues.